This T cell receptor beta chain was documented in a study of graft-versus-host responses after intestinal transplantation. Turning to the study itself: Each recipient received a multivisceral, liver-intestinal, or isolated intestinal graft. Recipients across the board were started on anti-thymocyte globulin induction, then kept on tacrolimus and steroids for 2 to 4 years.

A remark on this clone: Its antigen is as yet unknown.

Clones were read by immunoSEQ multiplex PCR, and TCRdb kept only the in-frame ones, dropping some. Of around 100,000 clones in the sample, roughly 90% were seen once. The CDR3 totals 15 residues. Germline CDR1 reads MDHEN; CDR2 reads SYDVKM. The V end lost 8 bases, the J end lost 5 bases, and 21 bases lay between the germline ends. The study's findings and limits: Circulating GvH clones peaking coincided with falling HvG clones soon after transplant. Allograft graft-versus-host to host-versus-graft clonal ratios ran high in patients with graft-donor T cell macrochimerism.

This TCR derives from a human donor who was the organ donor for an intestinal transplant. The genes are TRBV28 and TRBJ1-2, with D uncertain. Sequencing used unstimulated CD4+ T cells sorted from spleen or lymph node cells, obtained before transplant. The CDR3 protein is CASGLADQTPYGYTF. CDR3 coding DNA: TGTGCCAGCGGACTCGCGGACCAGACACCTTATGGCTACACCTTC.